The entry below gives a single T cell receptor beta chain sequence along with its context. Its target is not known. These data originate in a study of OX40 agonist ivuxolimab in advanced cancers. At the level of the study: The treatment was a fully human IgG2 OX40 agonist, ivuxolimab.

Only in-frame clones appear in the TCRdb table, and some are missing; sequencing was by immunoSEQ multiplex PCR. The data contain 65,000 to 75,000 clones, about four fifths of them singletons. The study, taken as a whole, reports: Part of the nonresponder group also had normalized T-cell clonal expansion that was low. Clonal expansion by week 6 occurred in CD4+ and CD8+ blood T cells (at 0.1 to 3.0 mg/kg).

The germline CDR1 and CDR2 sequences are SGHTA and FQGNSA. Between the trimmed V and J ends, which lost 7 bases and 1 base, there was a span of 16 bases. The CDR3 has 15 residues. This clonotype originated in an adult with an advanced solid tumor such as melanoma, head and neck, liver or kidney cancer. The input for sequencing was CD4+ or CD8+ T cells sorted from blood, taken in a trial of the OX40 agonist ivuxolimab. The chain is built from TRBV7-2 and TRBJ2-5; D uncertain. The CDR3 nucleotides are TGTGCCAGCACCGGTAACGTAGCTCTCCAAGAGACCCAGTACTTC. As protein: CASTGNVALQETQYF.